This TCR beta chain was observed in a study of T cells in tuberculosis. Points from the study as a whole: A GMM-specific repertoire classifier reached about 85% accuracy, AUROC more than 0.8.

Trimming took 4 bases from V and 2 from J; bases not matched to a gene: 0. The CDR3 consists of 12 residues. Germline loops: CDR1 GTSNPN, CDR2 SVGIG (reference sequence). The method was immunoSEQ multiplex PCR; TCRdb's version includes in-frame clones alone and lacks a portion of them. The sample lists roughly 10,000 clones, around 94% occurring once. Note on this clone: Its antigen is not identified.

The gene calls are TRBV30 and TRBJ2-5; 8 positions match TRBD2. Material: PBMCs. This TCR came from an adult with tuberculosis. CDR3 nucleotides: TGTGCCTGGACGGGGGGGCAAGAGACCCAGTACTTC. It specifies CAWTGGQETQYF. Full variable domain (missing parts from reference TRBV30 and TRBJ2-5): SQTIHQWPATLVQPVGSPLSLECTVEGTSNPNLYWYRQAAGRGLQLLFYSVGIGQISSEVPQNLSASRPQDRQFILSSKKLLLSDSGFYLCAWTGGQETQYFGPGTRLLVL.